Detailed here is one T cell receptor (beta chain). This entry comes from a study of blood T cell repertoires in COVID-19. Study at large: COVID-19 samples, acute and convalescent, were from the United States, Italy and Spain. The analysed material was cDNA or gDNA that came from T cells, B-cell-depleted T cells, or PBMCs.

The CDR3 spans 14 residues. The trim removed 10 bases at V and 0 bases at J, leaving 8 bases unmatched. The germline CDR1 and CDR2 sequences are MNHEY and SVGAGI. Under the authors' procedure: Reference gene primer amplification in the assay estimated nucleated cell counts. Profiled with immunoSEQ multiplex PCR; TCRdb holds only in-frame clones, not every one. V and J calls and clone size are given by that table; D and trimming were obtained from the DNA. The sample yields 450,000 to 500,000 clones, roughly 88% seen once. The sample comprised peripheral blood. The chain couples TRBV6-5 to TRBJ2-7; 8 bases are a match to TRBD2. The sequence was obtained from a human donor in a cohort sampled during active COVID-19. CDR3 in DNA: TGTGCCATCAAAAAGCGGGAGTCCTCCTACGAGCAGTACTTC. This gives the protein CAIKKRESSYEQYF.